This TCR beta chain was sequenced for a study of blood T cell repertoires in COVID-19. Across the study: Spain, Italy and the United States supplied samples that represented acute and convalescent COVID-19. PBMCs, B-cell-depleted T cells, or T cells were the source of the cDNA or gDNA that made up the material.

In Seattle, patients joined the study during active infection and were tracked longitudinally. Original processing notes: Estimation of nucleated cell counts was performed using reference gene primer amplification. Produced via immunoSEQ multiplex PCR; TCRdb's table is partial and in-frame only. Clonal size and the V and J genes are those of that table, whereas D and trimming came from the DNA. The sample lists some 140,000 clones, roughly 84% occurring once. This clonotype was obtained from a woman aged 55-70 years with COVID-19, enrolled during active disease. The sequenced material came from peripheral blood.

The CDR3 DNA sequence: TGTGCCAGCAGCCCCACAGGGGGCGCGGTTGAAGCTTTCTTT. Its translation is CASSPTGGAVEAFF. The rearrangement links TRBV9 to TRBJ1-1; 9 nucleotides line up with TRBD1. The length of the CDR3 is 14 residues. Germline V lookup: CDR1 SGDLS, CDR2 YYNGEE. The junction had 8 bases not matched to a gene; V was cut back by 4 bases and J by 7 bases.